One and the same sample provided the 13 T cell receptor beta chains below, sequenced in a study of resident and recirculating memory T cells in vitiligo. This table comes from immunoSEQ multiplex PCR, and its TCRdb copy is limited to in-frame clones, with some not included. The sample holds more than 70,000 clones, around 92% seen once. Sample: blood. Receptor source: a male donor with vitiligo.

The V and J genes are TRBV6-4 and TRBJ2-3; TRBD2 agrees at 8 bases. The CDR3 spans 16 residues. CDR1 is MRHNA and CDR2 is SNTAGT in the germline V gene. The V and J ends lost 0 bases and 6 bases, in that order; junction bases with no gene match: 8. The CDR3 DNA is TGTGCCAGCAGTGACTCGACGGCGAGCGGGAGTGATACGCAGTATTTT. This codes for CASSDSTASGSDTQYF.

The V and J genes are TRBV28 and TRBJ2-7; TRBD1 matches at 8 bases. The germline V gene has CDR1 MDHEN and CDR2 SYDVKM. The CDR3 totals 13 residues. V shed 7 bases, J shed 5 bases, and the junction held 7 bases outside the gene matches. As DNA, the CDR3 is TGTGCCAGCACATCAGGGGGCCGGAACGAGCAGTACTTC. It specifies CASTSGGRNEQYF.

This chain links TRBV4-2 with TRBJ1-5, with a tentative D call TRBD1 (6 bases). V dropped 1 base and J dropped 7 bases, with 17 bases sitting between them. This CDR3 contains 16 residues. Germline V gives CDR1 LGHNA, CDR2 YNFKEQ. In DNA form, the CDR3 reads TGTGCCAGCAGCCAAGGGGGGCTCCGTCAATCACAGCCCCAGCATTTT. Translation gives CASSQGGLRQSQPQHF.

The V gene is TRBV10-2, the J gene TRBJ2-1; 8 positions agree with TRBD1. V lost 4 bases, J lost 9 bases, and 8 bases stayed unmatched. Germline CDR1 and CDR2: WSHSY and SAAADI. This CDR3 comprises 14 residues. CDR3 residues: CASSGRGLGGEQFF. CDR3 nucleotides: TGCGCCAGCAGTGGCAGGGGGCTGGGTGGTGAGCAGTTCTTC.

The rearrangement links TRBV7-9 to TRBJ1-3; TRBD1 might be the D (5 bases). This CDR3 region has 17 residues. CDR1 and CDR2 from the germline V gene are SEHNR and FQNEAQ (reference sequence). V was clipped by 2 bases and J by 0 bases, with 14 bases between them. The CDR3 DNA follows: TGTGCCAGCAGCTTATCCGTCGGACAAAGCTCTGGAAACACCATATATTTT. Its protein is CASSLSVGQSSGNTIYF. Variable domain in full (rest from reference TRBV7-9 and TRBJ1-3): DTGVSQNPRHKITKRGQNVTFRCDPISEHNRLYWYRQTLGQGPEFLTYFQNEAQLEKSRLLSDRFSAERPKGSFSTLEIQRTEQGDSAMYLCASSLSVGQSSGNTIYFGEGSWLTVV.

This clone was recorded only once. The chain uses TRBV29-1 and TRBJ2-7; no reliable D call. The CDR3 consists of 12 residues. Germline-derived CDR1 and CDR2 are SQVTM and ANQGSEA. Trimming removed 1 base at V and 0 bases at J, with 4 bases between. CDR3 nucleotide sequence: TGCAGCGTTGAAGGACTCTCCTACGAGCAGTACTTC. Translating gives CSVEGLSYEQYF.

As DNA, the CDR3 is TGCAGCATGAGAGGAGGGGGACTAGCGGGAGGCCCTCTCAATGAGCAGTTCTTC. Its translation is CSMRGGGLAGGPLNEQFF. This chain connects TRBV29-1 to TRBJ2-1, with TRBD2 matching over 15 bases. The CDR3 consists of 18 residues. Germline CDR1 is SQVTM and CDR2 is ANQGSEA. V lost 8 bases and J lost 6; bases outside the gene matches: 17.

V gene TRBV4-3 combines with J gene TRBJ2-3; D is perhaps TRBD2 (6 bases). CDR3 length: 17 residues. Germline loops: CDR1 LGHNA, CDR2 YSLEER. V lost 0 bases to trimming and J lost 3 bases, with 16 bases between them. The chain's CDR3 is CASSQDSGVGVTDTQYF. CDR3 DNA sequence: TGCGCCAGCAGCCAAGATTCGGGGGTAGGAGTTACAGATACGCAGTATTTT.

The rearrangement links TRBV18 to TRBJ1-3; possibly TRBD1 for D (5 bases). Germline assignment: CDR1 KGHSH and CDR2 LQKENI. CDR3 length equals 14 residues. V lost 3 bases, J lost 5 bases, and 11 bases lay in between. The CDR3 DNA is TGTGCCAGCTCACCTTCAGGGCTCCGAAACACCATATATTTT. This translates into CASSPSGLRNTIYF.

The genes are TRBV10-1 and TRBJ2-3; D is unresolved. The germline CDR1 and CDR2 sequences are WNHNN and SYGVQD (reference sequence). The germline V and J ends were trimmed by 0 bases and 3 bases, with 4 bases remaining between them. This CDR3 has 13 residues. The CDR3 DNA is TGCGCCAGCAGTGAGTCGGCAACAGATACGCAGTATTTT. Residues: CASSESATDTQYF.

DNA for the CDR3: TGTGCCAGCAGCCCTCAGGGGCAGCCCCAGCATTTT. Translating gives CASSPQGQPQHF. The rearrangement joins TRBV5-6 to TRBJ1-5, with D perhaps matching TRBD1 (6 bases). Germline CDR1 is SGHDT and CDR2 is YYEEEE. The CDR3 runs to 12 residues. V shed 4 bases and J shed 7 bases, with 9 bases lying between them.

The chain links TRBV9 to TRBJ2-1; 9 nucleotides line up with TRBD2. The germline CDR1 and CDR2 sequences are SGDLS and YYNGEE. After removal of 0 bases from V and 10 bases from J, the junction contained 11 bases not matched to a gene. The CDR3 covers 16 residues. Written as DNA, the CDR3 is TGTGCCAGCAGCGTAGATAGCGGGGGAATAATGTCGGAGCAGTTCTTC. It yields the protein CASSVDSGGIMSEQFF.

The J gene is TRBJ1-5, the V gene TRBV28, with TRBD1 matching over 12 bases. V gave up 5 bases and J gave up 0 bases; unmatched junction bases: 5. The CDR3 totals 17 residues. Per the germline V gene, CDR1 is MDHEN and CDR2 is SYDVKM. CDR3 loop: CASSPGTGGFSNQPQHF. The CDR3 DNA reads as TGTGCCAGCAGTCCCGGGACAGGGGGCTTTAGCAATCAGCCCCAGCATTTT.